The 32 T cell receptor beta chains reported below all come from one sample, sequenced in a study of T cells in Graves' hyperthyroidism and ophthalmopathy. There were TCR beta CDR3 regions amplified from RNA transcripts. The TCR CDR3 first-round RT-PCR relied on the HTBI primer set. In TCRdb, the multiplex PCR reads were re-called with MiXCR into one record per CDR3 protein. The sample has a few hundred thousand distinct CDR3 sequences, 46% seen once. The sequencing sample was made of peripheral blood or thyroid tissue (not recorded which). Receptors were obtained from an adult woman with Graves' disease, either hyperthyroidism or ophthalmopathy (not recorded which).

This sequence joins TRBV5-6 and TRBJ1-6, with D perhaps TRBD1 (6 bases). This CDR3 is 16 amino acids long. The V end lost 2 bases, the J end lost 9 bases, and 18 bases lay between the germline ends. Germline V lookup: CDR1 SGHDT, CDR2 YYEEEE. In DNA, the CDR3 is TGTGCCAGCAGCTTTGACAGGAGGTCACGGCCTTCACCCCTCCACTTT. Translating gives CASSFDRRSRPSPLHF.

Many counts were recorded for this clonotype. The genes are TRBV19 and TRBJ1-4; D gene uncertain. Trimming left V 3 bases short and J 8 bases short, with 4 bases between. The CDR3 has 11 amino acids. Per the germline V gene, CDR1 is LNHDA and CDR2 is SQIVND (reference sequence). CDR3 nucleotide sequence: TGTGCCAGTAGTATGGCGGAAAAACTGTTTTTT. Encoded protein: CASSMAEKLFF.

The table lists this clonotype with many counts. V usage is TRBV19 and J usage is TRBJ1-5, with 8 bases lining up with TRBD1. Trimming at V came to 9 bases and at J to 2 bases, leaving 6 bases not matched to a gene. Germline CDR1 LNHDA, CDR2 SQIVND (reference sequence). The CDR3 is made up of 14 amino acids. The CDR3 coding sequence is TGTGCCAGCGCGACAGGGGACGGCAATCAGCCCCAGCATTTT. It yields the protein CASATGDGNQPQHF.

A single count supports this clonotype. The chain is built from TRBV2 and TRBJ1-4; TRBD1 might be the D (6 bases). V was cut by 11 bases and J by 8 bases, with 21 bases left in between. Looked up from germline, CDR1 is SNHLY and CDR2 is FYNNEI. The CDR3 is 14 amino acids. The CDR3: CAPLSARGEEKLFF. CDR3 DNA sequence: TGTGCCCCCCTGTCGGCCAGGGGAGAGGAAAAACTGTTTTTT.

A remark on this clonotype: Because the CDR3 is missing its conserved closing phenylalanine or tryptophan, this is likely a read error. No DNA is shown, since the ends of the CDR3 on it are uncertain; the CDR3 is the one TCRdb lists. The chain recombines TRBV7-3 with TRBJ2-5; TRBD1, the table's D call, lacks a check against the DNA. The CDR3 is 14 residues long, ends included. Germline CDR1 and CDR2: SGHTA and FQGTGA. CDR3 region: CASSLYPVGRLGIA.

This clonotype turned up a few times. The CDR3 DNA follows: TGTGCCAGCAGCCTTACAGGGGGCCGGATCGAGCAGTACTTC. Protein: CASSLTGGRIEQYF. The genes are TRBV7-3 and TRBJ2-7, with 9 bases fitting TRBD1. V gave up 5 bases and J gave up 6 bases; unmatched junction bases: 8. Germline loops: CDR1 SGHTA, CDR2 FQGTGA. CDR3 size: 14 residues.

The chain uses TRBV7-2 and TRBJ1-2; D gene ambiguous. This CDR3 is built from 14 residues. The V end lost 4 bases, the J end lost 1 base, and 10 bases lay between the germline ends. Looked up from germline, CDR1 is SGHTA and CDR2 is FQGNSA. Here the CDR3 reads CASSSDGLNYGYTF. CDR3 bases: TGTGCCAGCAGCTCCGATGGACTTAACTATGGCTACACCTTC.

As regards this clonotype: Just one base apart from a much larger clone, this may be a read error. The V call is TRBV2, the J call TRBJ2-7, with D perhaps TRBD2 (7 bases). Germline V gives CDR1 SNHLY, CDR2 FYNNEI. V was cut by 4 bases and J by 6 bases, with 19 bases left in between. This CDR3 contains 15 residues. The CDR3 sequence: CASSVMPKGGGEQYF. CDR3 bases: TGTGCCAGCAGTGTAATGCCGAAGGGAGGGGGCGAGCAGTACTTC.

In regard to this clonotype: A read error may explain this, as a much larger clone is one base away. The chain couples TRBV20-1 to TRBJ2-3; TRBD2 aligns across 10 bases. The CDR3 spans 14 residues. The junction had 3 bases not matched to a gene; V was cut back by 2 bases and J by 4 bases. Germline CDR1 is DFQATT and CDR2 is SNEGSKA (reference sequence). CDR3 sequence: CSARSGREADTQYF. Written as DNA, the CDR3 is TGCAGTGCTAGAAGCGGGAGGGAGGCAGATACGCAGTATTTT.

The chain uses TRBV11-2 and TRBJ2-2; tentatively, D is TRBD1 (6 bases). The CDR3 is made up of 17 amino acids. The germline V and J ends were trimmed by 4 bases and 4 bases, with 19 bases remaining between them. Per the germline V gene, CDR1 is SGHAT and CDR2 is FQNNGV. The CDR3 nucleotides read TGTGCCAGCAGCTCAGTGGACAGTGGCAGAGGCACCGGGGAGCTGTTTTTT. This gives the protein CASSSVDSGRGTGELFF.

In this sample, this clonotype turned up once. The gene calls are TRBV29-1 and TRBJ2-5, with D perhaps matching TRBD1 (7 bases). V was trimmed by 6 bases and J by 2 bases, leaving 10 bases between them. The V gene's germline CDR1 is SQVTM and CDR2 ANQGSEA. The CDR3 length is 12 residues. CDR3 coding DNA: TGCAGCGTCGCGGGACAGCAAGAGACCCAGTACTTC. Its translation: CSVAGQQETQYF. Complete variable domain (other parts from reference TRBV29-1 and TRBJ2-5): SAVISQKPSRDICQRGTSLTIQCQVDSQVTMMFWYRQQPGQSLTLIATANQGSEATYESGFVIDKFPISRPNLTFSTLTVSNMSPEDSSIYLCSVAGQQETQYFGPGTRLLVL.

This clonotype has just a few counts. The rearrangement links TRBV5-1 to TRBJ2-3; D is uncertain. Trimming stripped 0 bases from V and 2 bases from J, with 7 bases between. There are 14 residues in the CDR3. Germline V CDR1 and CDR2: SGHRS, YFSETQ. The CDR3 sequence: CASSLDSPTDTQYF. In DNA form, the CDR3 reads TGCGCCAGCAGCTTGGACTCACCCACAGATACGCAGTATTTT.

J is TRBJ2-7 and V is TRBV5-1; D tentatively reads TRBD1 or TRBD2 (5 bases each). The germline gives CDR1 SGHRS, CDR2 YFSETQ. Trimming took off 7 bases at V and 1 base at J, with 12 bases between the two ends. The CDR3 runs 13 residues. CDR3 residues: CASGWDRSYEQYF. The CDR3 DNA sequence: TGCGCCAGCGGATGGGACCGATCCTACGAGCAGTACTTC.

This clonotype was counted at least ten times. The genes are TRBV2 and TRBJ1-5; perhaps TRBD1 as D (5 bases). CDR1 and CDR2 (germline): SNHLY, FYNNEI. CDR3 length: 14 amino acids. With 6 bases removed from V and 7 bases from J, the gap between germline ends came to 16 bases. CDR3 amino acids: CASSRSDSQQPQHF. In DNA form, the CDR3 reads TGTGCCAGCAGCCGATCCGACAGTCAGCAGCCCCAGCATTTT.

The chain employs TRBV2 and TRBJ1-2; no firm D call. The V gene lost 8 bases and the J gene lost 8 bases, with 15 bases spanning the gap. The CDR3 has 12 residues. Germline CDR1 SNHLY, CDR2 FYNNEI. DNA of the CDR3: TGTGCCAGCTCGGGCCAATTAACAGGCTACACCTTC. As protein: CASSGQLTGYTF.

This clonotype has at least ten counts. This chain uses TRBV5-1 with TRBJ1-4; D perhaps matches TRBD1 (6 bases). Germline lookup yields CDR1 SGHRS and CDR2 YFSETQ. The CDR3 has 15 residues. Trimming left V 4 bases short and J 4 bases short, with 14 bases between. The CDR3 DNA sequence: TGCGCCAGCAGCAGACTAGGGGGTCTTAATGAAAAACTGTTTTTT. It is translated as CASSRLGGLNEKLFF.

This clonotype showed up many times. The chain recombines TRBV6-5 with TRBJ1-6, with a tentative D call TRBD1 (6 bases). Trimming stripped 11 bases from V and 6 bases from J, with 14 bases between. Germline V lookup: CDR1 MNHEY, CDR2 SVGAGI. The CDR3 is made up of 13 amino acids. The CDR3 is CAVGGRGNSPLHF. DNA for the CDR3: TGTGCCGTGGGGGGCAGGGGTAATTCACCCCTCCACTTT.

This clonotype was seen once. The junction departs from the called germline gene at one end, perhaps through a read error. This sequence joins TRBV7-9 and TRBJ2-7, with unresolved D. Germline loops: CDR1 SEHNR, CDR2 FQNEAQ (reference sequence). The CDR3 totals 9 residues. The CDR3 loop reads CASSHDQYF. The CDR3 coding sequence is TGTGCCAGCAGCCACGACCAGTACTTC.

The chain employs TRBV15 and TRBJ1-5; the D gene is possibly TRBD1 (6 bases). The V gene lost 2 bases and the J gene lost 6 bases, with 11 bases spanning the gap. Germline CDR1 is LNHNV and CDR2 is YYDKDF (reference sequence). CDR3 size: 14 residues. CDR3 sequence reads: CATSRPGAGQPQHF. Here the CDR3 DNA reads TGTGCCACCAGCAGACCAGGGGCAGGTCAGCCCCAGCATTTT. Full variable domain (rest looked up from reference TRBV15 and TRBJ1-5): DAMVIQNPRYQVTQFGKPVTLSCSQTLNHNVMYWYQQKSSQAPKLLFHYYDKDFNNEADTPDNFQSRRPNTSFCFLDIRSPGLGDTAMYLCATSRPGAGQPQHFGDGTRLSIL.

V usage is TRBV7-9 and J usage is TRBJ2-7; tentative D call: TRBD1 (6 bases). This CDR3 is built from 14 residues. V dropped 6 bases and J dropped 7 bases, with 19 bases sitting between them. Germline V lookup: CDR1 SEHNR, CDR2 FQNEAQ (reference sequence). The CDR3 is CASRQQGLLGEQYF. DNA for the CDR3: TGTGCCAGCAGGCAACAGGGATTGCTTGGGGAGCAGTACTTC.

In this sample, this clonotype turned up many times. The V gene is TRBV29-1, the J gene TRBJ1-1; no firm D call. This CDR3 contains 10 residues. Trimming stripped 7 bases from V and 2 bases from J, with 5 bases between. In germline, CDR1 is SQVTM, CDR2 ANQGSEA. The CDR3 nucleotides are TGCAGCGGCTCCAACACTGAAGCTTTCTTT. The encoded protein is CSGSNTEAFF.

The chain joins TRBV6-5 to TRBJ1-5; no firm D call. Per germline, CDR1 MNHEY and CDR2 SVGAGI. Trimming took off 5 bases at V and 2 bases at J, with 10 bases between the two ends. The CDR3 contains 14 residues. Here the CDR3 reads CASSQTHRNQPQHF. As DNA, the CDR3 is TGTGCCAGCAGTCAGACACACCGCAATCAGCCCCAGCATTTT.

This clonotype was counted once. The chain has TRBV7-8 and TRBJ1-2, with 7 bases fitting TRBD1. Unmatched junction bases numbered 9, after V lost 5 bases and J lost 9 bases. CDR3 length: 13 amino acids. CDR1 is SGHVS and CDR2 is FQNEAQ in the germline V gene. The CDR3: CASSTGTAKSYTF. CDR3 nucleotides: TGTGCCAGCAGCACGGGGACAGCCAAGAGCTACACCTTC.

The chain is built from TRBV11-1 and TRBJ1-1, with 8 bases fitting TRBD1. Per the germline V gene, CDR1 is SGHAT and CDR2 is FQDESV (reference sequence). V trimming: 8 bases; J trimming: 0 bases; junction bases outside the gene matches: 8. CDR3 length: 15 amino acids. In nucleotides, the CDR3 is TGTGCCAGCGGCAGAGACAGGGGACTGAACACTGAAGCTTTCTTT. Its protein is CASGRDRGLNTEAFF.

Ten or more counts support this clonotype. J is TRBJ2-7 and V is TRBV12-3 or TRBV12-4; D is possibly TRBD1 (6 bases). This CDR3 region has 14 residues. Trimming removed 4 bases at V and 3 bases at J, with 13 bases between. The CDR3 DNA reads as TGTGCCAGCAGTTATCGGGGCAGGGGCTACGAGCAGTACTTC. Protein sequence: CASSYRGRGYEQYF.

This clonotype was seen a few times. CDR3 amino acids: CASSEKGASYNSPLHF. The CDR3 coding sequence is TGTGCCAGCAGTGAAAAGGGGGCGTCCTATAATTCACCCCTCCACTTT. The chain employs TRBV25-1 and TRBJ1-6; 7 nucleotides match TRBD1. The CDR3 consists of 16 residues. The germline V gene encodes CDR1 MGHDK and CDR2 SYGVNS. With V trimmed by 2 bases and J by 1 base, 2 bases remained unmatched. The full variable domain, rest sourced from reference TRBV25-1 and TRBJ1-6, is EADIYQTPRYLVIGTGKKITLECSQTMGHDKMYWYQQDPGMELHLIHYSYGVNSTEKGDLSSESTVSRIRTEHFPLTLESARPSHTSQYLCASSEKGASYNSPLHFGNGTRLTVT.

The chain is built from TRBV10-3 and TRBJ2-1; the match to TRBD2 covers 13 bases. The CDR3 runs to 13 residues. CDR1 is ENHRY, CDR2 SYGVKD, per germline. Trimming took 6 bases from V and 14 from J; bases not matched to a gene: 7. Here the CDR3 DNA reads TGTGCCATCAGCCTCGGACTAGCGGGAGAGGAGTTCTTC. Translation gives CAISLGLAGEEFF.

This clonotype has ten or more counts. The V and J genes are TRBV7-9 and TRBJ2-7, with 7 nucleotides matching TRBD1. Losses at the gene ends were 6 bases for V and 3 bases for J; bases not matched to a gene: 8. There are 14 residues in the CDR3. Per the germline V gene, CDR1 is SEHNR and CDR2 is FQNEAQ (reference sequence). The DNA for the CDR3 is TGTGCCAGCAGTACGACAGGGTCCCTCTACGAGCAGTACTTC. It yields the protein CASSTTGSLYEQYF.

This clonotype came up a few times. CDR3 nucleotides: TGTGCCAGCCGAAAAAGGGGGGACAGATCCTATGGCTACACCTTC. As protein: CASRKRGDRSYGYTF. This chain connects TRBV27 to TRBJ1-2, with 7 bases identical to TRBD1. Germline V gene lookup returns CDR1 MNHEY and CDR2 SMNVEV (reference sequence). The CDR3 totals 15 residues. V gave up 8 bases and J gave up 4 bases; unmatched junction bases: 13.

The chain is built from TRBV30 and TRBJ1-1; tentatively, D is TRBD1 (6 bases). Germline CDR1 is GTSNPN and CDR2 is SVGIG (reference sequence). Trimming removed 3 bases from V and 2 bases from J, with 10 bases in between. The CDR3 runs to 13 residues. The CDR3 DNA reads TGTGCCTGGAGACCCGGGGGCAACACTGAAGCTTTCTTT. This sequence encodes CAWRPGGNTEAFF.

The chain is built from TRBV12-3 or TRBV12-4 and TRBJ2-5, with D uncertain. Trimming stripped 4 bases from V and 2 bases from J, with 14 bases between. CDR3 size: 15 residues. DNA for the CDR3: TGTGCCAGCAGTTACTCGAGAGTCTCTCAAGAGACCCAGTACTTC. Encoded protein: CASSYSRVSQETQYF.

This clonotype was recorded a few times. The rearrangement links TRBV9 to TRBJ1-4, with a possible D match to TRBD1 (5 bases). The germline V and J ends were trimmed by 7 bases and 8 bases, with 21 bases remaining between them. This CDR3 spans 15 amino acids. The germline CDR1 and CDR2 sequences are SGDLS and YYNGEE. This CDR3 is CASSRPSAGKEKLFF. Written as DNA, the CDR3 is TGTGCCAGCTCACGCCCGTCAGCAGGGAAAGAAAAACTGTTTTTT.